These 6 T cell receptor beta chains were sequenced from one sample in a study of response to subunit inactivated influenza vaccine. TCRdb re-derived calls from the RT-PCR reads in MiXCR, one entry per CDR3 protein. The table lists some 800,000 distinct CDR3 sequences, about 20% of them singletons. Sequences were derived from PBMCs from blood, sampled 5 days after vaccination. These receptors were collected from a man between 45 and 60 years old who received an inactivated influenza vaccine.

This clonotype has just a few counts. The CDR3 DNA sequence: TGTGCCATCAGCACTAGCGGGACTTCGACAGATACGCAGTATTTT. The encoded protein is CAISTSGTSTDTQYF. The V call is TRBV10-3, the J call TRBJ2-3; 10 bases are shared with TRBD2. CDR1 is ENHRY, CDR2 SYGVKD, per germline. After removal of 6 bases from V and 3 bases from J, the junction contained 6 bases not matched to a gene. The CDR3 covers 15 residues.

The J gene is TRBJ2-4, the V gene TRBV20-1, with 7 bases identical to TRBD2. Germline CDR1 DFQATT, CDR2 SNEGSKA (reference sequence). The CDR3 is 15 amino acids. V lost 2 bases, J lost 6 bases, and 10 bases stayed unmatched. The CDR3, as DNA: TGCAGTGCTAGATGGGGCGGGAGCCGGGCAAACATTCAGTACTTC. Its protein product is CSARWGGSRANIQYF.

This chain links TRBV6-1 with TRBJ1-5; D is perhaps TRBD1 (6 bases). CDR3 length: 15 residues. The ends were cut back, 5 bases at V and 7 bases at J, with 18 bases in the middle. Germline V CDR1 and CDR2: MNHNS, SASEGT. CDR3 protein: CASSTLQGARQPQHF. In nucleotides, the CDR3 is TGTGCCAGCAGTACACTACAGGGTGCTCGGCAGCCCCAGCATTTT.

The rearrangement joins TRBV12-3 or TRBV12-4 to TRBJ2-3, with D tentatively TRBD1 or TRBD2 (6 bases each). The CDR3 sequence is 15 residues long. Trimming pared 7 bases from V and 2 bases from J, leaving 16 bases between. CDR3 residues: CASILGGGVTDTQYF. CDR3 in DNA: TGTGCCAGCATCCTGGGGGGCGGGGTCACAGATACGCAGTATTTT.

V is TRBV9 and J is TRBJ2-4, with 7 bases that match TRBD2. The germline gives CDR1 SGDLS, CDR2 YYNGEE. V was pared by 3 bases and J by 7 bases, with 4 bases of the junction left unmatched. The CDR3 has 13 residues. The CDR3 spells CASSGTRRNIQYF. The CDR3 nucleotides are TGTGCCAGCAGCGGGACTAGGAGGAACATTCAGTACTTC.

The genes are TRBV19 and TRBJ2-7; D remains unclear. Germline V gene data show CDR1 as LNHDA and CDR2 as SQIVND (reference sequence). V was cut by 2 bases and J by 1 base, with 12 bases left in between. This CDR3 is 15 amino acids long. CDR3 DNA sequence: TGTGCCAGTAGTATATCTGGAGCCTTTTCCTACGAGCAGTACTTC. Amino acids: CASSISGAFSYEQYF.